One T cell receptor beta chain is described in this entry. This specimen comes from a study of cytomegalovirus exposure and HLA in healthy donors. The primer mix had 60 Vbeta and 13 Jbeta primers. This table comes from immunoSEQ multiplex PCR, and its TCRdb copy is limited to in-frame clones, with some not included. Of around 190,000 clones listed, 65% to 90% were seen once; the top ten hold around 0.3%. Every donor was a healthy person donating bone marrow. The CDR3 has 13 amino acids. V lost 5 bases, J lost 4 bases, and 12 bases lay in between. CDR1 MNHEY and CDR2 SMNVEV come from the germline V gene (reference sequence).

Sequenced input: PBMCs. This chain joins TRBV27 and TRBJ2-7, with D maybe TRBD1 (5 bases). This clonotype was sampled from a young woman in good health and CMV-seronegative. The CDR3 region is CASSPRANYEQYF. CDR3 bases: TGTGCCAGCAGTCCCAGGGCCAATTACGAGCAGTACTTC.